The 23 T cell receptor beta chains below come from one sample, sequenced in a study of shared clonotypes between healthy human individuals. Naive CD8 populations comprised CD45RO-negative cells positively selected for CCR7, excluding terminally differentiated effector memory CD45RA+ cells. The protocol was immunoSEQ multiplex PCR, while the TCRdb copy is restricted to in-frame clones and leaves out a portion. The sample carries about 2.1 million clones, roughly 95% recorded once. The sample taken for sequencing was naive CD8+ T cells from PBMCs. The receptors were gathered from a man in his late teens or twenties in good health. Some clones in this sample may be carry-over from other donors' samples.

In regard to this clone: This CDR3 is also generated by other DNA sequences in the sample. The rearrangement joins TRBV5-1 to TRBJ1-2, with unresolved D. V lost 4 bases to trimming and J lost 3 bases, with 10 bases between them. This CDR3 is built from 13 residues. Germline V gives CDR1 SGHRS, CDR2 YFSETQ. The chain's CDR3 is CASSPPGYYGYTF. The DNA for the CDR3 is TGCGCCAGCAGCCCCCCGGGGTACTATGGCTACACCTTC.

V and J are TRBV5-1 and TRBJ2-1; 10 bases are a match to TRBD1. J was trimmed by 2 bases and V by 4 bases; bases with no gene match: 6. Germline V gives CDR1 SGHRS, CDR2 YFSETQ. This CDR3 comprises 16 residues. The chain's CDR3 is CASSAQDRGAYNEQFF. CDR3 bases: TGCGCCAGCAGCGCACAGGACAGGGGGGCCTACAATGAGCAGTTCTTC.

This clone has a single count. The chain combines TRBV27 with TRBJ2-7; 12 bases are shared with TRBD2. The V gene end was trimmed by 5 bases and the J gene end by 3 bases; junction bases not matched to a gene: 5. Germline V lookup: CDR1 MNHEY, CDR2 SMNVEV (reference sequence). This CDR3 contains 15 residues. DNA of the CDR3: TGTGCCAGCAGTGAGAGGACTAGCGGGATCTACGAGCAGTACTTC. Amino acid sequence: CASSERTSGIYEQYF.

This chain joins TRBV6-1 and TRBJ1-2, with 7 bases aligning to TRBD1. This CDR3 spans 13 amino acids. With V trimmed by 6 bases and J by 7 bases, 8 bases remained unmatched. Germline CDR1 and CDR2: MNHNS and SASEGT. CDR3 protein: CASSIDRAGGYTF. CDR3 DNA: TGTGCCAGCAGCATAGACAGGGCCGGTGGCTACACCTTC.

The chain has TRBV5-4 and TRBJ2-2; 10 bases align to TRBD2. Trimming cost V 0 bases and J 3 bases; bases outside gene matches: 5. The CDR3 extends over 17 amino acids. Germline values: CDR1 SGHNT, CDR2 YYREEE (reference sequence). The CDR3 protein is CASSLDVAGGYTGELFF. DNA for the CDR3: TGTGCCAGCAGCTTGGACGTAGCGGGAGGTTACACCGGGGAGCTGTTTTTT.

In regard to this clone: The same CDR3 is also encoded by other DNA sequences in this sample. The CDR3 bases are TGTGCCAGCAGCGTAGGGGTTAATGAGCAGTTCTTC. Residues: CASSVGVNEQFF. This chain uses TRBV9 with TRBJ2-1; D not certain. The CDR3 totals 12 residues. The V gene's germline CDR1 is SGDLS and CDR2 YYNGEE. Trimming shortened V by 0 bases and J by 7 bases, and 5 bases separated the two germline ends.

J is TRBJ2-5 and V is TRBV11-1, with 8 bases identical to TRBD2. The germline gives CDR1 SGHAT, CDR2 FQDESV (reference sequence). V lost 8 bases and J lost 3; bases outside the gene matches: 8. This CDR3 contains 14 residues. The DNA for the CDR3 is TGTGCCAGCTCAGCGGGAGACTCGGAAGAGACCCAGTACTTC. It encodes CASSAGDSEETQYF.

This chain links TRBV5-1 with TRBJ2-7, with D possibly called TRBD1 or TRBD2 (6 bases each). Germline CDR1 is SGHRS and CDR2 is YFSETQ. V shed 6 bases and J shed 4 bases, with 20 bases lying between them. The CDR3 has 15 amino acids. As DNA, the CDR3 is TGCGCCAGCATGGAGGGGGGCCAGGGAACTTACGAGCAGTACTTC. Its translation is CASMEGGQGTYEQYF.

This rearrangement joins TRBV11-2 to TRBJ2-7, with D perhaps TRBD1 (5 bases). Looked up from germline, CDR1 is SGHAT and CDR2 is FQNNGV. V was pared by 7 bases and J by 0 bases, with 7 bases between. The CDR3 is 12 amino acids. The CDR3 region is CASMGPSYEQYF. For the CDR3, the DNA is TGTGCCAGCATGGGGCCCTCCTACGAGCAGTACTTC.

As DNA, the CDR3 is TGTGCCATAAGACAGGGGCAGACCCAGTACTTC. It translates to CAIRQGQTQYF. The chain carries TRBV28 and TRBJ2-5; 8 bases line up with TRBD1. CDR1 is MDHEN and CDR2 is SYDVKM in the germline V gene. Germline trimming cut 10 bases from V and 6 bases from J; bases unmatched to any gene: 4. The CDR3 totals 11 residues.

The V and J genes are TRBV7-9 and TRBJ1-2; 8 bases map to TRBD1. Germline V gives CDR1 SEHNR, CDR2 FQNEAQ (reference sequence). The trim removed 4 bases at V and 8 bases at J, leaving 15 bases unmatched. The CDR3 is made up of 16 amino acids. The CDR3, as DNA: TGTGCCAGCAGCTCAGCGGAGACGGACAGGGCAGGAGGCTACACCTTC. This codes for CASSSAETDRAGGYTF. Combining the CDR3 with reference TRBV7-9 and TRBJ1-2 gives the whole variable domain DTGVSQNPRHKITKRGQNVTFRCDPISEHNRLYWYRQTLGQGPEFLTYFQNEAQLEKSRLLSDRFSAERPKGSFSTLEIQRTEQGDSAMYLCASSSAETDRAGGYTFGSGTRLTVV.

This sequence joins TRBV6-5 and TRBJ1-1; TRBD1 might be the D (6 bases). Trimming removed 2 bases from V and 6 bases from J, with 10 bases in between. Per germline, CDR1 MNHEY and CDR2 SVGAGI. This CDR3 region has 13 residues. For the CDR3, the DNA is TGTGCCAGCAGTTACCCCGAGGGGGCTGAAGCTTTCTTT. This gives the protein CASSYPEGAEAFF.

The J gene is TRBJ2-2, the V gene TRBV9; no clear D gene. This CDR3 has 15 amino acids. V shed 3 bases and J shed 6 bases, with 15 bases lying between them. Germline CDR1 SGDLS, CDR2 YYNGEE. CDR3 sequence reads: CASSAPDKQAGELFF. DNA of the CDR3: TGTGCCAGCAGCGCCCCAGACAAGCAAGCCGGGGAGCTGTTTTTT.

This sequence joins TRBV10-2 and TRBJ2-7; D might be TRBD2 (5 bases). The ends were cut back, 2 bases at V and 0 bases at J, with 8 bases in the middle. The CDR3 is 14 amino acids. CDR1 is WSHSY, CDR2 SAAADI, per germline. CDR3 nucleotides: TGCGCCAGCAGTGAGGAGGGTAGCTCCTACGAGCAGTACTTC. As protein: CASSEEGSSYEQYF.

Comments on this clone: The sample has other DNA sequences that encode this CDR3 too. The J gene is TRBJ2-7, the V gene TRBV27, with no clear D. Looked up from germline, CDR1 is MNHEY and CDR2 is SMNVEV (reference sequence). The CDR3 covers 11 residues. Trimming left V 3 bases short and J 2 bases short, with 2 bases between. The CDR3 sequence: CASSFPYEQYF. The CDR3 nucleotides are TGTGCCAGCAGTTTCCCCTACGAGCAGTACTTC.

The rearrangement links TRBV27 to TRBJ1-4, with D tentatively TRBD1 (6 bases). The CDR3 covers 14 residues. The germline CDR1 and CDR2 sequences are MNHEY and SMNVEV (reference sequence). The germline V and J ends were trimmed by 7 bases and 7 bases, with 16 bases remaining between them. The CDR3 reads CASTHRGPGEKLFF. CDR3 DNA sequence: TGTGCCAGCACCCACCGGGGGCCGGGTGAAAAACTGTTTTTT.

The CDR3 nucleotides are TGTGCCTGGGGGGGGCCCAACCCCCAAGAGACCCAGTACTTC. It specifies CAWGGPNPQETQYF. V usage is TRBV7-9 and J usage is TRBJ2-5, with D possibly matching TRBD2 (7 bases). Trimming left V 11 bases short and J 1 base short, with 17 bases between. Germline-derived CDR1 and CDR2 are SEHNR and FQNEAQ (reference sequence). The CDR3 loop spans 14 amino acids.

The V gene is TRBV19, the J gene TRBJ2-2, with a weak D call TRBD1 (5 bases). This CDR3 has 15 amino acids. V was pared by 3 bases and J by 5 bases, with 13 bases between. Germline loops: CDR1 LNHDA, CDR2 SQIVND (reference sequence). CDR3 DNA: TGTGCCAGTAGTATTGTCCAGGGTATTACCGGGGAGCTGTTTTTT. This gives the protein CASSIVQGITGELFF.

Turning to this clone: The sample contains more than one DNA sequence encoding this CDR3. V and J are TRBV20-1 and TRBJ2-7; D is uncertain. The CDR3 consists of 11 residues. V was cut by 4 bases and J by 1 base, with 5 bases left in between. CDR1 is DFQATT, CDR2 SNEGSKA, per germline (reference sequence). The CDR3 loop is CSATLSYEQYF. CDR3 bases: TGCAGTGCTACACTATCCTACGAGCAGTACTTC.

This clone occurred once. The chain employs TRBV13 and TRBJ2-1, with 7 bases lining up with TRBD2. Germline trimming cut 3 bases from V and 4 bases from J; bases unmatched to any gene: 6. From germline, CDR1 is PRHDT and CDR2 FYEKMQ (reference sequence). The CDR3 totals 15 residues. The CDR3 spells CASSLGSGIYNEQFF. DNA for the CDR3: TGTGCCAGCAGCTTGGGGAGCGGGATTTACAATGAGCAGTTCTTC.

CDR3: CSVSGQGGSGYTF. CDR3 coding DNA: TGCAGCGTTTCGGGGCAGGGGGGGTCTGGCTACACCTTC. The gene calls are TRBV29-1 and TRBJ1-2; 7 bases are shared with TRBD1. Germline CDR1 reads SQVTM; CDR2 reads ANQGSEA. The CDR3 loop spans 13 amino acids. V was pared by 5 bases and J by 7 bases, with 10 bases of the junction left unmatched.

This clone turned up a few times. The CDR3 sequence is CASSLWRGRGDSNQPQHF. The DNA for the CDR3 is TGTGCCAGCAGCTTGTGGCGGGGAAGAGGGGATAGCAATCAGCCCCAGCATTTT. V usage is TRBV7-9 and J usage is TRBJ1-5; a possible D gene is TRBD1 (5 bases). The CDR3 runs to 18 residues. V was clipped by 3 bases and J by 0 bases, with 18 bases between them. In germline, CDR1 is SEHNR, CDR2 FQNEAQ (reference sequence).

The CDR3 DNA is TGTGCCAGCAGCGCACCGGGGTCCCCGGGCATTCAGTACTTC. Translating it yields CASSAPGSPGIQYF. This chain joins TRBV9 and TRBJ2-4, with D perhaps TRBD2 (5 bases). Germline lookup yields CDR1 SGDLS and CDR2 YYNGEE. The V gene lost 3 bases and the J gene lost 9 bases, with 16 bases spanning the gap. The CDR3 runs 14 residues.